A single sample gave rise to the 16 T cell receptor beta chains below, sequenced in a study of T-cell reconstitution after alpha-beta-depleted transplantation in children. Unique molecular identifiers featured in how the TCRbeta library was prepared. TCRdb itself ran the PCR reads through MiXCR, one entry per CDR3 protein. This repertoire shows a few hundred thousand distinct CDR3 sequences, 6.6% found once; its top ten account for approximately 5.7%. Here the sequenced sample was PBMCs, taken before TCRalphabeta/CD19-depleted stem cell transplant. The source of these receptors is a boy aged 2 to 10 with acute lymphoblastic leukemia, due to receive a stem cell transplant.

V gene TRBV6-5 combines with J gene TRBJ2-7; the D gene is possibly TRBD2 (7 bases). This CDR3 has 14 residues. The germline V and J ends were trimmed by 2 bases and 5 bases, with 13 bases remaining between them. The germline gives CDR1 MNHEY, CDR2 SVGAGI. CDR3 DNA sequence: TGTGCCAGCAGTTACGTCGGGGGGCGGGACGAGCAGTACTTC. Translation: CASSYVGGRDEQYF.

This clonotype was seen many times. V gene TRBV20-1 combines with J gene TRBJ2-2; 7 positions agree with TRBD1. The CDR3 covers 14 residues. Germline trimming cut 4 bases from V and 1 base from J; bases unmatched to any gene: 3. Germline lookup yields CDR1 DFQATT and CDR2 SNEGSKA (reference sequence). CDR3 loop: CSAINRGNTGELFF. CDR3 in DNA: TGCAGTGCTATCAACAGGGGGAACACCGGGGAGCTGTTTTTT.

This clonotype was recorded at least ten times. The chain is built from TRBV18 and TRBJ1-2; D is ambiguous. Germline CDR1 and CDR2: KGHSH and LQKENI. This CDR3 is 14 amino acids long. V shed 2 bases and J shed 7 bases, with 14 bases lying between them. CDR3 sequence: CASSPSRSGGGYTF. The CDR3 DNA reads TGTGCCAGCTCACCAAGCAGGTCAGGTGGTGGCTACACCTTC.

There are a few counts of this clonotype. This chain uses TRBV20-1 with TRBJ2-7; 14 nucleotides align to TRBD2. Germline V gene lookup returns CDR1 DFQATT and CDR2 SNEGSKA (reference sequence). Trimming cost V 6 bases and J 3 bases; bases outside gene matches: 7. The CDR3 totals 15 residues. CDR3 coding DNA: TGCAGTGCAAAAAGACTAGCGGGGGGGCGCTACGAGCAGTACTTC. Its translation: CSAKRLAGGRYEQYF.

This clonotype was found many times. V is TRBV20-1 and J is TRBJ2-1, with 7 bases that match TRBD1. Germline-derived CDR1 and CDR2 are DFQATT and SNEGSKA (reference sequence). The CDR3 totals 16 residues. Trimming took 3 bases from V and 2 from J; bases not matched to a gene: 10. The CDR3 protein is CSASGARGWTYNEQFF. The CDR3 DNA follows: TGCAGTGCTAGCGGGGCCAGGGGGTGGACCTACAATGAGCAGTTCTTC.

The sample holds a few counts of this clonotype. J is TRBJ2-5 and V is TRBV4-2, with D perhaps assigned TRBD1 or TRBD2 (5 bases each). The CDR3 is 18 residues long. V was shortened by 3 bases and J by 1 base, with 21 bases between the two germline ends. Germline CDR1 is LGHNA and CDR2 is YNFKEQ. CDR3 in DNA: TGTGCCAGCAGCCAGGGACCCCCGGGCTCGAGGGGCCAAGAGACCCAGTACTTC. It codes for CASSQGPPGSRGQETQYF.

On this clonotype itself: One base away lies a much larger clone, so this may be a sequencing read error. J is TRBJ2-5 and V is TRBV20-1; D is unresolved. The CDR3 has 11 residues. CDR1 is DFQATT and CDR2 is SNEGSKA in the germline V gene (reference sequence). V gave up 5 bases and J gave up 0 bases, with 4 bases separating them. CDR3 DNA: TGCAGTGCTGAGTACCAAGAGACCCAGTACTTC. Protein product: CSAEYQETQYF.

In this sample, this clonotype turned up a few times. The chain recombines TRBV28 with TRBJ2-3; D gene ambiguous. This CDR3 spans 13 amino acids. Looked up from germline, CDR1 is MDHEN and CDR2 is SYDVKM. Trimming took off 9 bases at V and 2 bases at J, with 12 bases between the two ends. The CDR3 region has the DNA TGTGCCAGGATCGGCGGTTACACAGATACGCAGTATTTT. Its protein is CARIGGYTDTQYF. Looking up the rest from reference TRBV28 and TRBJ2-3 gives the full variable domain: DVKVTQSSRYLVKRTGEKVFLECVQDMDHENMFWYRQDPGLGLRLIYFSYDVKMKEKGDIPEGYSVSREKKERFSLILESASTNQTSMYLCARIGGYTDTQYFGPGTRLTVL.

This clonotype was counted at least ten times. The V and J genes are TRBV9 and TRBJ2-2; the D gene could be TRBD1 or TRBD2 (5 bases each). The length of the CDR3 is 15 residues. CDR1 SGDLS and CDR2 YYNGEE come from the germline V gene. The germline V and J ends were trimmed by 4 bases and 9 bases, with 19 bases remaining between them. DNA of the CDR3: TGTGCCAGCAGCCCATTCACAGGCGCCGGGAGGGAGCTGTTTTTT. This translates into CASSPFTGAGRELFF.

This clonotype was seen at least ten times. The rearrangement joins TRBV28 to TRBJ2-3; TRBD1 aligns across 8 bases. The CDR3 has 18 amino acids. Germline V gene lookup returns CDR1 MDHEN and CDR2 SYDVKM. V dropped 6 bases and J dropped 1; count of bases not matched to a gene: 15. The chain's CDR3 is CASSWGTGGPRGTDTQYF. The CDR3 nucleotides read TGTGCCAGCAGCTGGGGGACAGGTGGTCCTAGAGGCACAGATACGCAGTATTTT.

About this clonotype itself: It is likely a read error, because the conserved phenylalanine at the end of the CDR3 is missing. V is TRBV4-3 and J is TRBJ1-1; D call uncertain. CDR3 length equals 11 residues. From germline, CDR1 is LGHNA and CDR2 YSLEER. Trimming left V 10 bases short and J 3 bases short, with 9 bases between. The CDR3 DNA sequence: TGCGCCACCCAGCCGGACACTGAAGCTTTCTGT. The encoded protein is CATQPDTEAFC.

The J gene is TRBJ2-1, the V gene TRBV6-2 or TRBV6-3; the D gene is possibly TRBD2 (5 bases). The CDR3 is 12 amino acids. Germline V gives CDR1 MNHEY, CDR2 SVGEGT. V lost 10 bases and J 5 bases, leaving 12 bases between the germline ends. The CDR3 nucleotides are TGTGCCATCCAGACGGGGAACAATGAGCAGTTCTTC. It yields the protein CAIQTGNNEQFF.

This chain links TRBV11-2 with TRBJ2-7; 12 bases map to TRBD2. V shed 5 bases and J 2 bases; nucleotides not matched to a gene: 4. The CDR3 extends over 15 amino acids. Germline assignment: CDR1 SGHAT and CDR2 FQNNGV. CDR3 nucleotide sequence: TGTGCCAGCAGCCGAGGACTAGCGGGAACCTACGAGCAGTACTTC. Its translation: CASSRGLAGTYEQYF. The full variable domain, in which reference TRBV11-2 and TRBJ2-7 provide the parts outside the CDR3, is EAGVAQSPRYKIIEKRQSVAFWCNPISGHATLYWYQQILGQGPKLLIQFQNNGVVDDSQLPKDRFSAERLKGVDSTLKIQPAKLEDSAVYLCASSRGLAGTYEQYFGPGTRLTVT.

This clonotype was detected only a few times. The chain couples TRBV7-9 to TRBJ1-2, with 9 bases lining up with TRBD1. V lost 5 bases and J lost 6; bases outside the gene matches: 7. This CDR3 is built from 14 residues. CDR1 is SEHNR, CDR2 FQNEAQ, per germline (reference sequence). The CDR3 loop is CASSQRDRVDGYTF. The CDR3 coding sequence is TGTGCCAGCAGCCAAAGGGACAGGGTCGATGGCTACACCTTC.

Only a few counts were recorded for this clonotype. The chain recombines TRBV6-1 with TRBJ1-1; D unclear. V lost 6 bases to trimming and J lost 1 base, with 24 bases between them. The CDR3 length is 18 residues. The germline gives CDR1 MNHNS, CDR2 SASEGT. The CDR3 DNA is TGTGCCAGCAGGAAAAAGCCTCCACGACTCTTCCAGAACACTGAAGCTTTCTTT. This encodes CASRKKPPRLFQNTEAFF.

The V call is TRBV11-2, the J call TRBJ2-7, with D maybe TRBD2 (6 bases). This CDR3 has 15 amino acids. The germline V and J ends were trimmed by 2 bases and 4 bases, with 15 bases remaining between them. CDR1 SGHAT and CDR2 FQNNGV come from the germline V gene. In nucleotides, the CDR3 is TGTGCCAGCAGCTTAACCGGGACTCCTCTGTACGAGCAGTACTTC. Translated, it gives CASSLTGTPLYEQYF.